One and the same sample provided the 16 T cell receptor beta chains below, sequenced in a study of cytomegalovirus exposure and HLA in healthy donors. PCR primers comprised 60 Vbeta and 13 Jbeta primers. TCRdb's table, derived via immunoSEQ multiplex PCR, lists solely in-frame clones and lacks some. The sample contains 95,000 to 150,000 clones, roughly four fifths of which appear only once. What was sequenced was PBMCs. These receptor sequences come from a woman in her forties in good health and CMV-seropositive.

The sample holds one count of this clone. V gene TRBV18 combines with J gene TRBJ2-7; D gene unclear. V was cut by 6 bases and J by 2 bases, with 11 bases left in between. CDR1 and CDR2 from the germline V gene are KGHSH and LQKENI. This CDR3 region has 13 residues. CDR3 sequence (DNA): TGTGCCAGCTCCCTCAAAGAGGCCTACGAGCAGTACTTC. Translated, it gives CASSLKEAYEQYF.

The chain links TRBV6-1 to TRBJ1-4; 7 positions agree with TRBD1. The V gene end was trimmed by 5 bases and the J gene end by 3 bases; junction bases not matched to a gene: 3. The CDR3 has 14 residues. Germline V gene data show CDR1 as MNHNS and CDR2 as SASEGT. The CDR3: CASSQQGPNEKLFF. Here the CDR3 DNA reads TGTGCCAGCAGTCAACAGGGGCCTAATGAAAAACTGTTTTTT.

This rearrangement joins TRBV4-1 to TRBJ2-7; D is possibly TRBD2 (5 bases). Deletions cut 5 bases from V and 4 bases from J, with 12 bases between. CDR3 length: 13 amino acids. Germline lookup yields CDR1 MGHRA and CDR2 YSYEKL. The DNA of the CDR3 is TGCGCCAGCAGCTCCCACGGGGAGTACGAGCAGTACTTC. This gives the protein CASSSHGEYEQYF.

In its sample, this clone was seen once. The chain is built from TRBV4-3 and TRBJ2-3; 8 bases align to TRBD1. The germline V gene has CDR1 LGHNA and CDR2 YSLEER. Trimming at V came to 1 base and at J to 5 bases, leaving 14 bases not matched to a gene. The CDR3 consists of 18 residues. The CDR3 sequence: CASSQGGGLDRAGDTQYF. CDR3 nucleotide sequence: TGCGCCAGCAGCCAAGGTGGCGGATTGGACAGGGCAGGAGATACGCAGTATTTT.

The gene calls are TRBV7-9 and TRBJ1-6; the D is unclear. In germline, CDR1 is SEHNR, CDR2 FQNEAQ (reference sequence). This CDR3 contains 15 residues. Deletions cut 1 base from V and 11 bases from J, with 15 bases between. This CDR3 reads CASSLGAGSITPLHF. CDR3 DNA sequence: TGTGCCAGCAGCTTAGGTGCGGGCTCGATTACACCCCTCCACTTT. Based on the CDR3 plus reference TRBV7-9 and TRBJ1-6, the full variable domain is DTGVSQNPRHKITKRGQNVTFRCDPISEHNRLYWYRQTLGQGPEFLTYFQNEAQLEKSRLLSDRFSAERPKGSFSTLEIQRTEQGDSAMYLCASSLGAGSITPLHFGNGTRLTVT.

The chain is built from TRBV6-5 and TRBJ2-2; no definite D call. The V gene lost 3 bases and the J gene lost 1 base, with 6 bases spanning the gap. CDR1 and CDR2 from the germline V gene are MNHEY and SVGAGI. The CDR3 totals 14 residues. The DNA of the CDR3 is TGTGCCAGCAGTTATAGCCTGAACACCGGGGAGCTGTTTTTT. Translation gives CASSYSLNTGELFF.

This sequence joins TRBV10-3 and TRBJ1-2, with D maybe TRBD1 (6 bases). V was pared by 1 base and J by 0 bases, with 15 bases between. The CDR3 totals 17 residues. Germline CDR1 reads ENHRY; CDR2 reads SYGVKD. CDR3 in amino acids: CAISEWTAMSANYGYTF. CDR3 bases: TGTGCCATCAGTGAGTGGACAGCTATGTCGGCTAACTATGGCTACACCTTC.

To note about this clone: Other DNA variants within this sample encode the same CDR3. The CDR3 is CAWSPSRTTDTQYF. The CDR3 DNA follows: TGTGCCTGGAGTCCTAGCCGAACCACAGATACGCAGTATTTT. The rearrangement links TRBV30 to TRBJ2-3; TRBD2 is a possible D gene (5 bases). CDR3 size: 14 residues. In germline, CDR1 is GTSNPN, CDR2 SVGIG (reference sequence). Trimming removed 2 bases from V and 2 bases from J, with 11 bases in between. The whole variable domain, remainder taken from reference TRBV30 and TRBJ2-3, is SQTIHQWPATLVQPVGSPLSLECTVEGTSNPNLYWYRQAAGRGLQLLFYSVGIGQISSEVPQNLSASRPQDRQFILSSKKLLLSDSGFYLCAWSPSRTTDTQYFGPGTRLTVL.

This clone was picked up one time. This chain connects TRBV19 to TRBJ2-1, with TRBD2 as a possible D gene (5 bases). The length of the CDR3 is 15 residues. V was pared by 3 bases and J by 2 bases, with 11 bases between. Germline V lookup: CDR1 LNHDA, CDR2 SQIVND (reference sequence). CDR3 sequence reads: CASSMRTRAYNEQFF. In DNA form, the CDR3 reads TGTGCCAGTAGTATGCGCACTAGAGCCTACAATGAGCAGTTCTTC.

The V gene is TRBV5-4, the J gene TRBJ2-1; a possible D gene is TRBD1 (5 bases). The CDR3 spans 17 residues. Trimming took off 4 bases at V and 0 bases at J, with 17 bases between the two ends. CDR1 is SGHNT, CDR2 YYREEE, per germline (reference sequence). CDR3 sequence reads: CASSPVWGDSSYNEQFF. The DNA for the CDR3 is TGTGCCAGCAGCCCGGTTTGGGGCGACAGCTCCTACAATGAGCAGTTCTTC.

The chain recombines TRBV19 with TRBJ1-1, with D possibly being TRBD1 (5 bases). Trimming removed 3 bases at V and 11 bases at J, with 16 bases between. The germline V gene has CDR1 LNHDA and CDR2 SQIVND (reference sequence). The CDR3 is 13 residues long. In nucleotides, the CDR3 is TGTGCCAGTAGTATTCTAGGCGCAGGGAGGGCTTTCTTT. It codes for CASSILGAGRAFF.

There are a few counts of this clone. The CDR3 loop is CASSLDSFYGYTF. CDR3 bases: TGTGCCAGCAGCTTAGACAGCTTCTATGGCTACACCTTC. This chain connects TRBV13 to TRBJ1-2; D uncertain. Germline V gene lookup returns CDR1 PRHDT and CDR2 FYEKMQ (reference sequence). The CDR3 loop spans 13 amino acids. With 1 base removed from V and 4 bases from J, the gap between germline ends came to 7 bases.

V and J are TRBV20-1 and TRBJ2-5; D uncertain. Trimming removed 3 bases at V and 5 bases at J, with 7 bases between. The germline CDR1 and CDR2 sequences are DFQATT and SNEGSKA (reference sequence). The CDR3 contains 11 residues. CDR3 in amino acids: CSASSPETQYF. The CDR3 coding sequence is TGCAGTGCTAGCTCTCCGGAGACCCAGTACTTC.

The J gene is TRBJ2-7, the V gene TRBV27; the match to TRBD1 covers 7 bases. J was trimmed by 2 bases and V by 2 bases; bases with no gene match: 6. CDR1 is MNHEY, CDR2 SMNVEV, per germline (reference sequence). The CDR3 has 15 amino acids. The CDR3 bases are TGTGCCAGCAGTTTAGTGACAGGGAGTCCCTACGAGCAGTACTTC. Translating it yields CASSLVTGSPYEQYF.

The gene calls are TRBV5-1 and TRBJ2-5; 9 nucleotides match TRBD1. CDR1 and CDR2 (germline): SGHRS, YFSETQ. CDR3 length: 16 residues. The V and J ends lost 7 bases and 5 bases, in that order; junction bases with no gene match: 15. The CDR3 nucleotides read TGCGCCAGCCGGCGTGATTTACAGGGGGCCGGGGAGACCCAGTACTTC. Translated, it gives CASRRDLQGAGETQYF.

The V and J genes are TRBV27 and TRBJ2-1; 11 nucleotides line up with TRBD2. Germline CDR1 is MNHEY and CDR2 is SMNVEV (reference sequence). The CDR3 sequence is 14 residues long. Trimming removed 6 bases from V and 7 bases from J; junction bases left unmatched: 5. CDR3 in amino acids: CASSPGLAVNEQFF. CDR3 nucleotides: TGTGCCAGCAGCCCGGGACTAGCGGTTAATGAGCAGTTCTTC.